A single sample is the source of the 19 T cell receptor beta chains below, sequenced in a study of resident and recirculating memory T cells in vitiligo. The protocol was immunoSEQ multiplex PCR, while the TCRdb copy is restricted to in-frame clones and leaves out a portion. The repertoire holds 40,000 to 50,000 clones, with around 90% as singletons. Sequencing was done on a sample of blood. These receptors originate from a male donor with vitiligo.

The chain links TRBV7-3 to TRBJ1-5, with 9 bases aligning to TRBD1. Germline CDR1 SGHTA, CDR2 FQGTGA. The CDR3 loop spans 14 amino acids. The V segment lost 4 bases and the J segment 2 bases; nucleotides outside the gene matches: 0. This CDR3 reads CASSWTGGNQPQHF. The CDR3, as DNA: TGTGCCAGCAGCTGGACAGGGGGCAATCAGCCCCAGCATTTT. Full variable domain (rest looked up from reference TRBV7-3 and TRBJ1-5): GAGVSQTPSNKVTEKGKYVELRCDPISGHTALYWYRQSLGQGPEFLIYFQGTGAADDSGLPNDRFFAVRPEGSVSTLKIQRTERGDSAVYLCASSWTGGNQPQHFGDGTRLSIL.

This chain links TRBV14 with TRBJ2-7, with D unresolved. V was trimmed by 8 bases and J by 0 bases, leaving 20 bases between them. The CDR3 is 16 amino acids. CDR1 and CDR2 (germline): SGHDN, FVKESK. In nucleotides, the CDR3 is TGTGCCAGCGACCTCGGAAGGAGTCGTCCCTCCTACGAGCAGTACTTC. It specifies CASDLGRSRPSYEQYF.

The chain combines TRBV5-1 with TRBJ2-1; the match to TRBD2 covers 13 bases. The CDR3 is 16 residues long. Unmatched junction bases numbered 1, after V lost 1 base and J lost 3 bases. Germline-derived CDR1 and CDR2 are SGHRS and YFSETQ. The CDR3, as DNA: TGCGCCAGCAGCTTGCGGACTAGCGGGGGCTACAATGAGCAGTTCTTC. Its translation is CASSLRTSGGYNEQFF.

The chain has TRBV11-2 and TRBJ1-6; the D gene is possibly TRBD1 (5 bases). Looked up from germline, CDR1 is SGHAT and CDR2 is FQNNGV. V was pared by 1 base and J by 4 bases, with 14 bases between. There are 17 residues in the CDR3. The CDR3 here is CASSLVLGGLYNSPLHF. The DNA of the CDR3 is TGTGCCAGCAGCTTAGTTCTGGGGGGACTGTATAATTCACCCCTCCACTTT. Variable domain in full (rest from reference TRBV11-2 and TRBJ1-6): EAGVAQSPRYKIIEKRQSVAFWCNPISGHATLYWYQQILGQGPKLLIQFQNNGVVDDSQLPKDRFSAERLKGVDSTLKIQPAKLEDSAVYLCASSLVLGGLYNSPLHFGNGTRLTVT.

The genes are TRBV7-9 and TRBJ2-3, with D uncertain. The CDR3 extends over 11 amino acids. The V end was cut by 3 bases, the J end by 9 bases, with 7 bases between. Germline V lookup: CDR1 SEHNR, CDR2 FQNEAQ (reference sequence). The CDR3 spells CASSFGDTQYF. CDR3 DNA sequence: TGTGCCAGCAGCTTCGGAGACACGCAGTATTTT.

The chain uses TRBV4-1 and TRBJ2-7; TRBD2 matches 12 bases. V was pared by 6 bases and J by 6 bases, with 6 bases of the junction left unmatched. The CDR3 contains 14 residues. Germline V gives CDR1 MGHRA, CDR2 YSYEKL. In DNA, the CDR3 is TGCGCCAGCAGTTCCGGACTAGCGGGGATCGAGCAGTACTTC. Its translation is CASSSGLAGIEQYF.

This sequence joins TRBV12-5 and TRBJ2-7; 7 bases are shared with TRBD1. The CDR3 is 13 residues long. The trim removed 6 bases at V and 7 bases at J, leaving 9 bases unmatched. Germline lookup yields CDR1 LGHNT and CDR2 FRNRAP. The CDR3 spells CASGGQAMGEQYF. CDR3 bases: TGTGCTAGTGGCGGACAGGCGATGGGGGAGCAGTACTTC.

This chain connects TRBV6-6 to TRBJ2-1; 8 positions match TRBD2. Germline V gene sequence: CDR1 MNHNY, CDR2 SVGAGI (reference sequence). J was trimmed by 4 bases and V by 5 bases; bases with no gene match: 10. This CDR3 is 16 amino acids long. The CDR3 bases are TGTGCCAGCAGTCGTACTAGCGGCATAGGTTACAATGAGCAGTTCTTC. Its translation is CASSRTSGIGYNEQFF.

The rearrangement joins TRBV30 to TRBJ2-1, with D tentatively TRBD2 (6 bases). CDR3 length: 15 amino acids. The V gene lost 2 bases and the J gene lost 3 bases, with 14 bases spanning the gap. The germline V gene encodes CDR1 GTSNPN and CDR2 SVGIG (reference sequence). CDR3 DNA sequence: TGTGCCTGGAGTCCCTGGGACTTGCTCTACAATGAGCAGTTCTTC. Its protein product is CAWSPWDLLYNEQFF.

V usage is TRBV14 and J usage is TRBJ1-1; no definite D call. The V end was cut by 0 bases, the J end by 1 base, with 6 bases between. Germline CDR1 is SGHDN and CDR2 is FVKESK. CDR3 length: 14 amino acids. CDR3 nucleotide sequence: TGTGCCAGCAGCCAAGAGACAAGGAACACTGAAGCTTTCTTT. It specifies CASSQETRNTEAFF.

This clone was observed a single time. The V and J genes are TRBV5-5 and TRBJ2-7; D possibly corresponds to TRBD1 (6 bases). The CDR3 length is 12 residues. Germline CDR1 and CDR2: SGHKS and YYEKEE (reference sequence). The V and J ends lost 1 base and 6 bases respectively, with 8 bases between them. The CDR3 reads CASSLYRVEQYF. For the CDR3, the DNA is TGTGCCAGCAGCTTGTACAGGGTCGAGCAGTACTTC.

V gene TRBV9 combines with J gene TRBJ1-2; a weak D match, TRBD1 (6 bases). CDR1 SGDLS and CDR2 YYNGEE come from the germline V gene. The CDR3 consists of 12 residues. V shed 8 bases and J shed 7 bases, with 15 bases lying between them. The CDR3 reads CASVSRGFGYTF. The CDR3 nucleotides are TGTGCCAGTGTGAGCAGGGGATTTGGCTACACCTTC. Combining the CDR3 with reference TRBV9 and TRBJ1-2 gives the whole variable domain DSGVTQTPKHLITATGQRVTLRCSPRSGDLSVYWYQQSLDQGLQFLIQYYNGEERAKGNILERFSAQQFPDLHSELNLSSLELGDSALYFCASVSRGFGYTFGSGTRLTVV.

The chain uses TRBV5-1 and TRBJ2-5, with D possibly TRBD1 on 6 matching bases. The tail of the sequence fits TRBJ2-7 better, so the J call may be wrong. Germline V lookup: CDR1 SGHRS, CDR2 YFSETQ. The CDR3 sequence is 14 residues long. Written as DNA, the CDR3 is TGCGCCAGCAGCGAGACAGGAGACGCCTACGAGCAGTACTTC. As protein: CASSETGDAYEQYF.

V and J are TRBV19 and TRBJ2-5, with a tentative D call TRBD1 (6 bases). This CDR3 contains 15 residues. V shed 3 bases and J shed 5 bases, with 16 bases lying between them. The germline gives CDR1 LNHDA, CDR2 SQIVND (reference sequence). The CDR3 nucleotides read TGTGCCAGTAGTATTGGAAGGGGGAGCGTGGAGACCCAGTACTTC. It codes for CASSIGRGSVETQYF.

This rearrangement joins TRBV7-8 to TRBJ2-5, with 7 bases fitting TRBD2. Germline V lookup: CDR1 SGHVS, CDR2 FQNEAQ. V trimming: 7 bases; J trimming: 4 bases; junction bases outside the gene matches: 18. The CDR3 covers 17 residues. Here the CDR3 DNA reads TGTGCCAGCAATCGACGAGTTGTTGGGGGGGGGAGAGAGACCCAGTACTTC. Translating gives CASNRRVVGGGRETQYF.

This rearrangement joins TRBV6-4 to TRBJ2-1; TRBD2 matches 9 bases. Germline CDR1 reads MRHNA; CDR2 reads SNTAGT. This CDR3 region has 17 residues. Trimming cost V 8 bases and J 5 bases; bases outside gene matches: 16. This chain's CDR3 is CASGGASGAVLHNEQFF. As DNA, the CDR3 is TGTGCCAGCGGGGGAGCTAGCGGGGCAGTTCTTCACAATGAGCAGTTCTTC.

The chain recombines TRBV6-4 with TRBJ1-1; a possible D gene is TRBD1 (5 bases). CDR1 is MRHNA, CDR2 SNTAGT, per germline. There are 13 residues in the CDR3. The V and J ends lost 8 bases and 0 bases respectively, with 10 bases between them. The CDR3 spells CASSRGVNTEAFF. CDR3 DNA sequence: TGTGCCAGCTCCCGGGGGGTGAACACTGAAGCTTTCTTT.

This chain links TRBV6-5 with TRBJ1-2, with 7 bases identical to TRBD1. With 2 bases clipped from V and 4 bases from J, the junction kept 4 bases outside the gene matches. The CDR3 has 14 amino acids. Looked up from germline, CDR1 is MNHEY and CDR2 is SVGAGI. This CDR3 is CASSYLTGTYGYTF. The CDR3 DNA reads as TGTGCCAGCAGTTACCTGACAGGGACCTATGGCTACACCTTC.

The rearrangement joins TRBV30 to TRBJ2-7, with D possibly being TRBD2 (6 bases). Germline V lookup: CDR1 GTSNPN, CDR2 SVGIG (reference sequence). The length of the CDR3 is 15 residues. V lost 0 bases and J 5 bases, leaving 17 bases between the germline ends. CDR3 nucleotides: TGTGCCTGGAGTGTAATCAGACGCGGGGTCCACGAGCAGTACTTC. Translation gives CAWSVIRRGVHEQYF.